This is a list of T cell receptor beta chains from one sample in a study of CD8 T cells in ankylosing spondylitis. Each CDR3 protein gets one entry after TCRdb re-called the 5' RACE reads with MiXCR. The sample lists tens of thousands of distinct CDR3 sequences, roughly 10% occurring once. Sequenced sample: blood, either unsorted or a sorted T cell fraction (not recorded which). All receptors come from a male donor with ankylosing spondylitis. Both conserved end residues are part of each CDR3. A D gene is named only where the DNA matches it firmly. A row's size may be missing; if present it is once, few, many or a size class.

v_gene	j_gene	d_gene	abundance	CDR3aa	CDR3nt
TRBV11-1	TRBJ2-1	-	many	CASSFHRPHNEQFF	TGTGCCAGCAGCTTCCATCGCCCTCACAATGAGCAGTTCTTC
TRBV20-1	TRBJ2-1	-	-	CSGDYNEQFF	TGCAGTGGCGACTACAATGAGCAGTTCTTC
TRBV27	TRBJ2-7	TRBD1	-	CASSLSKTGSLCEQYF	TGTGCCAGCAGTTTAAGTAAGACAGGGAGCCTCTGCGAGCAGTACTTC
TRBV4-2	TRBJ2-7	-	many	CASSASGGYTYEQYF	TGTGCCAGCAGCGCTAGTGGGGGTTACACCTACGAGCAGTACTTC
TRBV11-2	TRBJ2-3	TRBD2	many	CASSFPMGVAGGRGTDTQYF	TGTGCCAGCAGCTTCCCGATGGGAGTAGCGGGAGGGAGGGGCACAGATACGCAGTATTTT
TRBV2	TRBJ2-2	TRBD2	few	CASMGTRDTGELFF	TGTGCCTCCATGGGGACTAGAGACACCGGGGAGCTGTTTTTT
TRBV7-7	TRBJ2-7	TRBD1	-	CAIGDSPYEQYF	TGTGCCATCGGGGACAGCCCCTACGAGCAGTACTTC
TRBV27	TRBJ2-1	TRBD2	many	CASSLGGRAGNEQFF	TGTGCCAGCAGTTTAGGCGGGAGGGCGGGGAATGAGCAGTTCTTC
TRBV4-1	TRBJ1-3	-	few	CASSQGGGTGNTIYF	TGCGCCAGCAGCCAAGGGGGGGGAACTGGAAACACCATATATTTT
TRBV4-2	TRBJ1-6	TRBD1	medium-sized	CASSQVRVFNRDRVYSPLHF	TGTGCCAGCAGCCAAGTCCGGGTCTTTAACCGGGACAGGGTTTACTCACCCCTCCACTTT
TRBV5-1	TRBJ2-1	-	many	CASSSAYNEQFF	TGCGCCAGCAGCTCCGCCTACAATGAGCAGTTCTTC
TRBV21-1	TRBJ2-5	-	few	CASSKGGRRETQYF	TGTGCCAGCAGCAAAGGGGGGAGAAGAGAGACCCAGTACTTC